A single sample is the source of the 7 T cell receptor beta chains below, sequenced in a study of blood T cell repertoires in COVID-19. Sequenced by immunoSEQ multiplex PCR; TCRdb stores in-frame clones only, minus some. The sample lists around 100,000 clones, roughly four fifths occurring once. Sequenced sample: peripheral blood. These receptors all come from a man aged 35 to 55 with active or convalescent COVID-19.

The gene calls are TRBV3-1 (or the pseudogene TRBV3-2) and TRBJ2-2, with 10 bases matching TRBD2. J gave up 6 bases and V 2 bases, and 9 bases lay outside the gene matches. CDR3 length equals 17 residues. The germline V gene has CDR1 LGHDT and CDR2 YNNKEL (reference sequence). This CDR3 reads CASSQLASGGAPGELFF. For the CDR3, the DNA is TGTGCCAGCAGCCAATTAGCCAGCGGGGGGGCACCCGGGGAGCTGTTTTTT.

This clone came up a few times. The chain carries TRBV9 and TRBJ1-1; D not resolved. Germline assignment: CDR1 SGDLS and CDR2 YYNGEE. The CDR3 totals 14 residues. Trimming cost V 4 bases and J 7 bases, with 17 bases left between them. In DNA, the CDR3 is TGTGCCAGCAGCACAACAAGCGGAATAGGTGAAGCTTTCTTT. It codes for CASSTTSGIGEAFF.

The chain uses TRBV27 and TRBJ1-5; D ambiguous. The CDR3 sequence is 16 residues long. The germline gives CDR1 MNHEY, CDR2 SMNVEV (reference sequence). The ends were cut back, 4 bases at V and 2 bases at J, with 15 bases in the middle. CDR3 in DNA: TGTGCCAGCAGTTGGCGACACCTCACTCGCAATCAGCCCCAGCATTTT. It encodes CASSWRHLTRNQPQHF.

This clone is a singleton in its sample. CDR3 amino acids: CATSDTQETQYF. DNA for the CDR3: TGTGCCACCAGTGACACTCAAGAGACCCAGTACTTC. The V gene is TRBV24-1, the J gene TRBJ2-5, with D unclear. With 4 bases removed from V and 2 bases from J, the gap between germline ends came to 4 bases. Germline CDR1 KGHDR, CDR2 SFDVKD. This CDR3 has 12 amino acids.

CDR3 DNA: TGTGCCAGCAGTTCTACTGGAAACACCATATATTTT. Translation gives CASSSTGNTIYF. J is TRBJ1-3 and V is TRBV6-5, with D unresolved. Germline-derived CDR1 and CDR2 are MNHEY and SVGAGI. V was pared by 4 bases and J by 2 bases, with 3 bases between. The CDR3 covers 12 residues.

The V call is TRBV7-6, the J call TRBJ2-1; TRBD2 matches at 8 bases. The CDR3 totals 18 residues. From germline, CDR1 is SGHVS and CDR2 FNYEAQ. With 3 bases clipped from V and 4 bases from J, the junction kept 14 bases outside the gene matches. The CDR3 DNA follows: TGTGCCAGCAGCTTTTTGTCCTCGGGGGGACTAGGGTACAATGAGCAGTTCTTC. Encoded protein: CASSFLSSGGLGYNEQFF. Combining the CDR3 with reference TRBV7-6 and TRBJ2-1 gives the whole variable domain GAGVSQSPRYKVTKRGQDVALRCDPISGHVSLYWYRQALGQGPEFLTYFNYEAQQDKSGLPNDRFSAERPEGSISTLTIQRTEQRDSAMYRCASSFLSSGGLGYNEQFFGPGTRLTVL.

With respect to this clone: Within the sample, other DNA sequences also encode this same CDR3. The chain links TRBV2 to TRBJ1-4; possible D gene TRBD1, 5 bases. This CDR3 spans 14 amino acids. CDR1 is SNHLY and CDR2 is FYNNEI in the germline V gene. V lost 8 bases and J lost 0, with 10 bases in between. The CDR3 reads CASSAGTTNEKLFF. As DNA, the CDR3 is TGTGCCAGCTCCGCAGGGACAACTAATGAAAAACTGTTTTTT.